This entry describes one T cell receptor beta chain. These data belong to a study of T cell clones after liver transplantation. On the study more broadly: Apart from a few HCV-positive recipients, transplants were for non-autoimmune, non-viral reasons. Tolerance: complete withdrawal held at least one year, liver enzymes staying within twice normal. Blood was drawn pre-transplant, before withdrawal, and after full or failed withdrawal.

Clones were sequenced by immunoSEQ multiplex PCR, and TCRdb holds only the in-frame ones, with some missing. The repertoire holds about 60,000 clones, with 60% to 80% as singletons. The germline V gene has CDR1 PRHDT and CDR2 FYEKMQ (reference sequence). The CDR3 spans 15 residues. With 2 bases clipped from V and 6 bases from J, the junction kept 5 bases outside the gene matches. This TCR was sampled from a human donor who received a liver transplant. The J gene is TRBJ1-4, the V gene TRBV13; 8 bases fit TRBD1. The sample here was CD4+ T cells from blood, taken before liver transplant. This CDR3 reads CASSLRTGFDEKLFF. The CDR3 bases are TGTGCCAGCAGCTTACGGACAGGGTTTGATGAAAAACTGTTTTTT.